These 27 T cell receptor beta chains share one sample of origin, sequenced in a study of blood T cell repertoires in COVID-19. Clones were sequenced by immunoSEQ multiplex PCR, and TCRdb holds only the in-frame ones, with some missing. The profile shows under 200,000 clones, approximately 87% of them singletons. The sequenced sample was PBMCs or T cells enriched from blood (not recorded which). These TCRs come from a woman aged 45-60 years who had recovered from COVID-19.

The gene calls are TRBV19 and TRBJ1-2, with TRBD1 matching 10 bases. The junction had 16 bases not matched to a gene; V was cut back by 6 bases and J by 3 bases. Germline V gene data show CDR1 as LNHDA and CDR2 as SQIVND (reference sequence). This CDR3 spans 18 amino acids. The DNA for the CDR3 is TGTGCCAGTAGGACCCGGGACAGGGGATCCCTCGGACACTATGGCTACACCTTC. Its protein product is CASRTRDRGSLGHYGYTF.

The chain has TRBV11-2 and TRBJ2-5; D remains unclear. Germline-derived CDR1 and CDR2 are SGHAT and FQNNGV. The CDR3 runs 13 residues. V lost 3 bases to trimming and J lost 2 bases, with 7 bases between them. CDR3 coding DNA: TGTGCCAGCAGCTTCCTGAGGCAAGAGACCCAGTACTTC. Its translation: CASSFLRQETQYF.

The CDR3 sequence is CAISRGTDYEQYF. For the CDR3, the DNA is TGTGCCATCAGTAGAGGGACAGACTACGAGCAGTACTTC. The V and J genes are TRBV10-3 and TRBJ2-7; 7 nucleotides match TRBD1. V lost 5 bases and J lost 3; bases outside the gene matches: 4. This CDR3 is 13 amino acids long. Per the germline V gene, CDR1 is ENHRY and CDR2 is SYGVKD.

The chain links TRBV18 to TRBJ2-1; TRBD1 agrees at 7 bases. The CDR3 is 17 residues long. Germline-derived CDR1 and CDR2 are KGHSH and LQKENI. V was clipped by 1 base and J by 1 base; unmatched bases: 7. CDR3: CASSPLEQGFSYNEQFF. DNA of the CDR3: TGTGCCAGCTCACCACTGGAACAGGGGTTTTCCTACAATGAGCAGTTCTTC.

The gene calls are TRBV7-2 and TRBJ1-2, with a weak D call TRBD1 (6 bases). CDR3 length equals 15 residues. CDR1 is SGHTA and CDR2 is FQGNSA in the germline V gene. V shed 1 base and J shed 4 bases, with 13 bases lying between them. The CDR3 protein is CASSLEAGRGYGYTF. The CDR3 bases are TGTGCCAGCAGCTTAGAGGCCGGCAGGGGCTATGGCTACACCTTC. Supplemented by reference TRBV7-2 and TRBJ1-2, the full variable domain reads GAGVSQSPSNKVTEKGKDVELRCDPISGHTALYWYRQSLGQGLEFLIYFQGNSAPDKSGLPSDRFSAERTGGSVSTLTIQRTQQEDSAVYLCASSLEAGRGYGYTFGSGTRLTVV.

V is TRBV19 and J is TRBJ1-1; tentatively, D is TRBD1 (5 bases). CDR1 is LNHDA, CDR2 SQIVND, per germline (reference sequence). This CDR3 comprises 14 residues. Trimming removed 10 bases at V and 0 bases at J, with 15 bases between. The CDR3, as DNA: TGTGCCACCGCACCCCAGGGATTGAACACTGAAGCTTTCTTT. It is translated as CATAPQGLNTEAFF.

The chain uses TRBV6-2 or TRBV6-3 and TRBJ2-3, with D unresolved. The ends were cut back, 5 bases at V and 0 bases at J, with 15 bases in the middle. CDR1 and CDR2 (germline): MNHEY, SVGEGT. CDR3 size: 16 residues. The CDR3 loop reads CASSRYRGLSTDTQYF. The CDR3 DNA follows: TGTGCCAGCAGTCGATATCGTGGGCTTAGCACAGATACGCAGTATTTT.

J is TRBJ2-1 and V is TRBV4-2; the D is unclear. Germline V gene sequence: CDR1 LGHNA, CDR2 YNFKEQ. CDR3 length: 17 amino acids. With 3 bases removed from V and 0 bases from J, the gap between germline ends came to 15 bases. CDR3: CASSQEYGSSSYNEQFF. The CDR3 DNA follows: TGTGCCAGCAGCCAGGAGTACGGGTCAAGCTCCTACAATGAGCAGTTCTTC.

This sequence joins TRBV27 and TRBJ1-5; TRBD1 matches at 9 bases. The germline V gene encodes CDR1 MNHEY and CDR2 SMNVEV (reference sequence). The V and J ends lost 0 bases and 6 bases, in that order; junction bases with no gene match: 3. CDR3 size: 15 residues. In DNA form, the CDR3 reads TGTGCCAGCAGTTTATCGTGGACAGGGGTTCAGCCCCAGCATTTT. Protein product: CASSLSWTGVQPQHF.

In its sample, this clone was seen once. V is TRBV25-1 and J is TRBJ1-1, with D tentatively TRBD1 (5 bases). V was trimmed by 5 bases and J by 2 bases, leaving 9 bases between them. The CDR3 extends over 13 amino acids. Per germline, CDR1 MGHDK and CDR2 SYGVNS. CDR3 sequence: CASSRTSNTEAFF. CDR3 DNA sequence: TGTGCCAGCAGTAGGACAAGTAACACTGAAGCTTTCTTT.

This clone appeared once. This chain joins TRBV7-3 and TRBJ1-5; TRBD1 might be the D (5 bases). CDR1 is SGHTA, CDR2 FQGTGA, per germline. The CDR3 spans 13 residues. V dropped 3 bases and J dropped 4 bases, with 7 bases sitting between them. The CDR3 nucleotides are TGTGCCAGCAGCTTGGGGACTAATCAGCCCCAGCATTTT. Residues: CASSLGTNQPQHF.

This clone is a singleton in its sample. V is TRBV29-1 and J is TRBJ2-1, with TRBD1 matching over 7 bases. With 6 bases clipped from V and 3 bases from J, the junction kept 11 bases outside the gene matches. This CDR3 has 15 residues. CDR1 and CDR2 from the germline V gene are SQVTM and ANQGSEA. The CDR3, as DNA: TGCAGCGTCTTTGACAGGGTAGGATTCTACAATGAGCAGTTCTTC. Translated, it gives CSVFDRVGFYNEQFF.

This clone was recorded once. This chain connects TRBV6-5 to TRBJ2-5; possibly TRBD1 for D (7 bases). The V end was cut by 0 bases, the J end by 4 bases, with 12 bases between. Germline assignment: CDR1 MNHEY and CDR2 SVGAGI. This CDR3 region has 15 residues. In nucleotides, the CDR3 is TGTGCCAGCAGTTACTCGACAGGGCGGGGAGAGACCCAGTACTTC. It specifies CASSYSTGRGETQYF.

The rearrangement uses TRBV19 and TRBJ2-7, with 11 bases that match TRBD2. CDR1 and CDR2 from the germline V gene are LNHDA and SQIVND (reference sequence). The CDR3 loop spans 15 amino acids. J was trimmed by 2 bases and V by 1 base; bases with no gene match: 1. CDR3 nucleotide sequence: TGTGCCAGTAGTATAGCACTAGCGGGGGCCTACGAGCAGTACTTC. This sequence encodes CASSIALAGAYEQYF.

The rearrangement joins TRBV2 to TRBJ2-1; TRBD1 agrees at 7 bases. V lost 6 bases, J lost 7 bases, and 9 bases stayed unmatched. CDR3 length equals 14 residues. Germline-derived CDR1 and CDR2 are SNHLY and FYNNEI. The CDR3 reads CASRGDSPGNEQFF. CDR3 DNA: TGTGCCAGCAGAGGGGACAGCCCCGGAAATGAGCAGTTCTTC.

J is TRBJ2-3 and V is TRBV3-1 (or the pseudogene TRBV3-2), with D tentatively TRBD1 (5 bases). Trimming took off 1 base at V and 2 bases at J, with 10 bases between the two ends. The CDR3 sequence is 15 residues long. Germline V lookup: CDR1 LGHDT, CDR2 YNNKEL (reference sequence). In DNA, the CDR3 is TGTGCCAGCAGCCAAGGAAGGGGCCTCACAGATACGCAGTATTTT. Protein product: CASSQGRGLTDTQYF.

The rearrangement links TRBV7-6 to TRBJ1-2, with D perhaps TRBD1 (5 bases). Per germline, CDR1 SGHVS and CDR2 FNYEAQ. CDR3 length: 12 amino acids. V shed 2 bases and J shed 8 bases, with 9 bases lying between them. CDR3 residues: CASSLQGLGYTF. DNA for the CDR3: TGTGCCAGCAGCTTACAGGGCCTGGGCTACACCTTC.

The chain links TRBV11-2 to TRBJ2-7; 9 bases map to TRBD1. This CDR3 region has 18 residues. Germline CDR1 reads SGHAT; CDR2 reads FQNNGV. J gave up 5 bases and V 1 base, and 15 bases lay outside the gene matches. CDR3 coding DNA: TGTGCCAGCAGCTTAGGCCAGCCTTCCGGGACAGGGTCCCACGAGCAGTACTTC. Encoded protein: CASSLGQPSGTGSHEQYF. Combining the CDR3 with reference TRBV11-2 and TRBJ2-7 gives the whole variable domain EAGVAQSPRYKIIEKRQSVAFWCNPISGHATLYWYQQILGQGPKLLIQFQNNGVVDDSQLPKDRFSAERLKGVDSTLKIQPAKLEDSAVYLCASSLGQPSGTGSHEQYFGPGTRLTVT.

This chain uses TRBV29-1 with TRBJ1-1; possible D gene TRBD1, 5 bases. CDR1 is SQVTM, CDR2 ANQGSEA, per germline. The CDR3 covers 15 residues. Trimming took off 0 bases at V and 5 bases at J, with 16 bases between the two ends. The CDR3 region has the DNA TGCAGCGTTGAAGATCTAGGAGGGGTTTTAACTGAAGCTTTCTTT. It yields the protein CSVEDLGGVLTEAFF.

The J gene is TRBJ1-2, the V gene TRBV5-5; 7 nucleotides agree with TRBD1. In germline, CDR1 is SGHKS, CDR2 YYEKEE (reference sequence). The trim removed 4 bases at V and 4 bases at J, leaving 4 bases unmatched. The CDR3 runs 13 residues. The CDR3 sequence is CASSPTGLYGYTF. As DNA, the CDR3 is TGTGCCAGCAGCCCGACAGGGCTCTATGGCTACACCTTC. The full variable domain, in which reference TRBV5-5 and TRBJ1-2 provide the parts outside the CDR3, is DAGVTQSPTHLIKTRGQQVTLRCSPISGHKSVSWYQQVLGQGPQFIFQYYEKEERGRGNFPDRFSARQFPNYSSELNVNALLLGDSALYLCASSPTGLYGYTFGSGTRLTVV.

The chain couples TRBV29-1 to TRBJ2-7; 9 bases line up with TRBD1. The V and J ends lost 2 bases and 3 bases, in that order; junction bases with no gene match: 5. CDR3 length: 14 residues. The germline CDR1 and CDR2 sequences are SQVTM and ANQGSEA. This chain's CDR3 is CSVETGQGYYEQYF. The CDR3 DNA reads TGCAGCGTTGAAACGGGACAGGGCTACTACGAGCAGTACTTC.

This rearrangement joins TRBV2 to TRBJ1-2, with no clear D. Trimming took 3 bases from V and 1 from J, leaving 3 bases between them. This CDR3 region has 12 residues. Germline values: CDR1 SNHLY, CDR2 FYNNEI. The CDR3 protein is CASSDNNYGYTF. CDR3 coding DNA: TGTGCCAGCAGTGATAATAACTATGGCTACACCTTC.

This rearrangement joins TRBV6-1 to TRBJ1-2; the match to TRBD1 covers 7 bases. The germline CDR1 and CDR2 sequences are MNHNS and SASEGT. Trimming took 2 bases from V and 8 from J; bases not matched to a gene: 5. The CDR3 contains 13 residues. CDR3 nucleotide sequence: TGTGCCAGCAGTGAATCCCAGGGGGTCGGCTACACCTTC. Translation gives CASSESQGVGYTF.

The chain combines TRBV2 with TRBJ1-2; 8 bases match TRBD1. The CDR3 runs 14 residues. V lost 8 bases to trimming and J lost 2 bases; unmatched junction nucleotides: 7. The germline gives CDR1 SNHLY, CDR2 FYNNEI. The CDR3 loop reads CASHWGQANYGYTF. CDR3 in DNA: TGTGCCAGCCATTGGGGACAGGCAAACTATGGCTACACCTTC. Full variable domain (outside the CDR3, taken from reference TRBV2 and TRBJ1-2): EPEVTQTPSHQVTQMGQEVILRCVPISNHLYFYWYRQILGQKVEFLVSFYNNEISEKSEIFDDQFSVERPDGSNFTLKIRSTKLEDSAMYFCASHWGQANYGYTFGSGTRLTVV.

A note on this clone: Sequence at one end of the junction differs from germline and may be a read error. The chain recombines TRBV7-7 with TRBJ2-5, with 9 positions matching TRBD2. This CDR3 comprises 15 residues. Germline CDR1 SSHAT, CDR2 FNYEAQ (reference sequence). CDR3 in amino acids: CASSPGLAGQETQYF. DNA for the CDR3: TGTGCTAGCAGCCCCGGGCTAGCGGGGCAAGAGACCCAGTACTTC.

The chain employs TRBV6-2 or TRBV6-3 and TRBJ1-1; D is possibly TRBD1 (5 bases). The germline gives CDR1 MNHEY, CDR2 SVGEGT. This CDR3 is 13 amino acids long. V was shortened by 5 bases and J by 1 base, with 8 bases between the two germline ends. The CDR3 spells CASSLGQNTEAFF. In nucleotides, the CDR3 is TGTGCCAGCAGTCTAGGACAGAACACTGAAGCTTTCTTT.

The chain has TRBV5-4 and TRBJ2-5; 13 nucleotides align to TRBD2. V was clipped by 2 bases and J by 5 bases; unmatched bases: 6. CDR3 length: 16 amino acids. CDR1 SGHNT and CDR2 YYREEE come from the germline V gene (reference sequence). CDR3 protein: CASSFGLAGALETQYF. Written as DNA, the CDR3 is TGTGCCAGCAGCTTTGGACTAGCGGGGGCTTTGGAGACCCAGTACTTC.